This T cell receptor (beta chain) was identified in a study of blood T cells in healthy people across ages. On the study more broadly: The capture of about one barcoded beta molecule per two T cells was achieved by template switching.

About this clonotype: Its cognate antigen is unknown. A junction boundary mismatches the germline segment, possibly from a read error.

Each sample had at least 6.5 million PBMCs isolated. A second PCR of 7 to 11 cycles used a sample-barcoded 5' primer and a J-beta primer mix. TCRdb called the 5' RACE reads again in MiXCR, with one record for every CDR3 protein. The sample carries about 1,800,000 distinct CDR3 sequences, 28% recorded once. Whole-study results and caveats: Diversity of TCR beta per million T cells declined in a roughly linear way with age.

The CDR3 consists of 15 residues. Germline V gene data show CDR1 as SGHTA and CDR2 as FQGNSA. The rearrangement joins TRBV7-2 to TRBJ1-2; no definite D call. This clonotype was sampled from a woman aged 30 to 39 in good health. Sequencing input: blood. CDR3 loop: CASILHPQGGSGYTF. In DNA, the CDR3 is TGTGCCAGCATCTTACATCCCCAAGGTGGTAGCGGCTACACCTTC.